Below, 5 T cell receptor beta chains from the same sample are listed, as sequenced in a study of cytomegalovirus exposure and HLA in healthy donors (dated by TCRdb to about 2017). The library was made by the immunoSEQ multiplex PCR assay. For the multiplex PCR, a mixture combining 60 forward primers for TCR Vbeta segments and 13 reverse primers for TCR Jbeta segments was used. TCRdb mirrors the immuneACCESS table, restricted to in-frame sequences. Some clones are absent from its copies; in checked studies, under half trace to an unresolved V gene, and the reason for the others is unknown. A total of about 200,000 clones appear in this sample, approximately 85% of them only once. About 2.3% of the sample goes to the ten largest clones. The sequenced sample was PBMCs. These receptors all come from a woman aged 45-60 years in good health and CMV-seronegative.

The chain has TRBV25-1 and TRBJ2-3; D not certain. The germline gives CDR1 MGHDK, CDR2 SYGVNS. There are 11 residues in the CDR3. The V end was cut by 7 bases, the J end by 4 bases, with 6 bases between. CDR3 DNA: TGTGCCAGCAAGACTGCAGATACGCAGTATTTT. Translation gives CASKTADTQYF.

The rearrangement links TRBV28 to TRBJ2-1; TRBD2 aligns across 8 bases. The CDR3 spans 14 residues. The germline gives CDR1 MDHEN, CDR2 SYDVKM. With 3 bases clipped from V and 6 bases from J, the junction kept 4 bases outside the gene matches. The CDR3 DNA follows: TGTGCCAGCAGTTTCGGGGGGGAGCGCAATGAGCAGTTCTTC. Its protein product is CASSFGGERNEQFF.

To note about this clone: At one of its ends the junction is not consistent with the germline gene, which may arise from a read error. This CDR3 is CASGRPSAGASNEQYF. The CDR3, as DNA: TGTGCCAGCGGTCGCCCCTCAGCGGGAGCCTCCAACGAGCAGTACTTC. The chain carries TRBV27 and TRBJ2-7, with TRBD2 identical over 8 bases. This CDR3 has 16 amino acids. Germline lookup yields CDR1 MNHEY and CDR2 SMNVEV (reference sequence).

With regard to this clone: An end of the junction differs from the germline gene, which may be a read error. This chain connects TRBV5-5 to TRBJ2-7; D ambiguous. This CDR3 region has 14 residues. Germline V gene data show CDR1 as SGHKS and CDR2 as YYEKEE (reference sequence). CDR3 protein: CASSLNLQTLNPSF. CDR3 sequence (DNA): TGTGCCAGCAGCTTGAACCTGCAAACACTAAACCCTTCTTTC.

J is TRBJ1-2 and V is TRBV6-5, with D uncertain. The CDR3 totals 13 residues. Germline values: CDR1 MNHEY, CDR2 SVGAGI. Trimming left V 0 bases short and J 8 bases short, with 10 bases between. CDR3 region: CASSYSRVDGYTF. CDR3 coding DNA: TGTGCCAGCAGTTACTCTCGGGTCGACGGCTACACCTTC.